The sequence of this TCR beta chain was determined in a study of T cell responses to AZD1222 COVID-19 vaccine. Across the study: Analysis merged second doses at about 4 or about 12 weeks.

As to this clone: Its target is not known.

The germline V gene has CDR1 LGHDT and CDR2 YNNKEL (reference sequence). This CDR3 has 17 amino acids. The J segment lost 0 bases and the V segment lost 0 bases, leaving 5 bases of the junction unmatched. Regarding the study as a whole: Mostly white British, mostly female donors; authors suggested clonal diversity may be underestimated. Baseline seropositivity characterized only a handful of AZD1222 recipients. Spike-specific TCR depth and breadth grew after two AZD1222 doses.

Assay: immunoSEQ multiplex PCR; the TCRdb copy retains only in-frame clones and omits some. Of tens of thousands of clones listed, about three quarters are singletons. This sample comprised peripheral blood, obtained on day 0 of AZD1222 vaccination. The rearrangement links TRBV3-1 (or the pseudogene TRBV3-2) to TRBJ2-3; 8 bases agree with TRBD2. This receptor was identified in an adult in good health. The CDR3 spells CASSQDRGGGSTDTQYF. DNA of the CDR3: TGTGCCAGCAGCCAAGATAGAGGCGGGGGGAGCACAGATACGCAGTATTTT.